This T cell receptor (beta chain) is from a study of cytomegalovirus exposure and HLA in healthy donors. Turning to the study itself: The 130 or so validation repertoires, a later analysis reported, used the same platform as the 550 to 700 repertoires from the first cohort. Points from the study as a whole: It was confirmed in vitro that three of the CMV-associated chains were specific for CMV antigens. Some TCR beta chains (more than 150 of them) were listed as cytomegalovirus-associated.

In regard to this clone: Its antigen is not identified.

Looked up from germline, CDR1 is SGHRS and CDR2 is YFSETQ. The V gene lost 2 bases and the J gene lost 6 bases, with 11 bases spanning the gap. The CDR3 is made up of 14 amino acids. Using immunoSEQ multiplex PCR, the repertoire was profiled, and TCRdb retains in-frame clones only, with some absent. The sample has roughly 250,000 clones, 85% to 90% seen once; the top ten hold around 2.6%. The sample was PBMCs. This rearrangement joins TRBV5-1 to TRBJ1-4, with D unclear. This sequence originates from a young man in good health and CMV-seronegative. The CDR3 coding sequence is TGCGCCAGCAGCTTTGCCGGTAACGATGAAAAACTGTTTTTT. Protein product: CASSFAGNDEKLFF.